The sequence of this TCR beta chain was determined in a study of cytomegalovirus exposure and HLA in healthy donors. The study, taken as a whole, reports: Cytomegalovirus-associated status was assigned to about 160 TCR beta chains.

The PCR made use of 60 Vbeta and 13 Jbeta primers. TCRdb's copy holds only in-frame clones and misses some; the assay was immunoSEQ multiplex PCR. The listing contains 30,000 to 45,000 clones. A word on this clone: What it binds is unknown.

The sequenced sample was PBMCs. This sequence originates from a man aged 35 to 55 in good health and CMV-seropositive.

The CDR3 DNA reads TGCGCCAGCAGCCCCACCGGACTAGCGGGAGGGAAGGAGCAGTACTTC. As protein: CASSPTGLAGGKEQYF. V and J are TRBV5-1 and TRBJ2-5, with TRBD2 matching 15 bases. CDR1 SGHRS and CDR2 YFSETQ come from the germline V gene. CDR3 length: 16 amino acids. V trimming: 4 bases; J trimming: 11 bases; junction bases outside the gene matches: 12.